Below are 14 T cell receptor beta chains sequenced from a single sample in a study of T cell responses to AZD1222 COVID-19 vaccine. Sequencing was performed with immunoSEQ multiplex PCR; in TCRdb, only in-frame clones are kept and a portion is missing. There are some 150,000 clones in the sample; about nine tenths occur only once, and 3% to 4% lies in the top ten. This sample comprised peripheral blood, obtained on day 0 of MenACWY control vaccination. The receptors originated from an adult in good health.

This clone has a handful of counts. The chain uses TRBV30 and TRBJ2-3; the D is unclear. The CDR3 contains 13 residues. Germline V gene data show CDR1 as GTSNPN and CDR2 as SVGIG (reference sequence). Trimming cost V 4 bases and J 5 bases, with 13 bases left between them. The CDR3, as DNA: TGTGCCTGGACAGGCGTCTCGAGAGATACGCAGTATTTT. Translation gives CAWTGVSRDTQYF. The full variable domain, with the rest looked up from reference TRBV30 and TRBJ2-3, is SQTIHQWPATLVQPVGSPLSLECTVEGTSNPNLYWYRQAAGRGLQLLFYSVGIGQISSEVPQNLSASRPQDRQFILSSKKLLLSDSGFYLCAWTGVSRDTQYFGPGTRLTVL.

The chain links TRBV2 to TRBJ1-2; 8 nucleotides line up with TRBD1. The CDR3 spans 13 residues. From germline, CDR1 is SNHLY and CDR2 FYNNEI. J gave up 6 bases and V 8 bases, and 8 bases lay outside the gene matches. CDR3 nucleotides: TGTGCCAGCCTCGCAGGGGGCAGGAATGGCTACACCTTC. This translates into CASLAGGRNGYTF.

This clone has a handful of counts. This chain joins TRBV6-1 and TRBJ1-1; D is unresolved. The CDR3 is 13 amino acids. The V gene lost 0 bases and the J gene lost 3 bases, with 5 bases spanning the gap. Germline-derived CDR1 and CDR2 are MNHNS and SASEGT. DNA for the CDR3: TGTGCCAGCAGTGAAGCTTATCACACTGAAGCTTTCTTT. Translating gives CASSEAYHTEAFF.

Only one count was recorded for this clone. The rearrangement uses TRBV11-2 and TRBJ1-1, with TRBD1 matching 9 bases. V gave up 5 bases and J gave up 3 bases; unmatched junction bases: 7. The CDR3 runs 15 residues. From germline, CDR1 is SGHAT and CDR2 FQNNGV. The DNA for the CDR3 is TGTGCCAGCAGCCAGGGACAGGGATTGGACACTGAAGCTTTCTTT. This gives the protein CASSQGQGLDTEAFF.

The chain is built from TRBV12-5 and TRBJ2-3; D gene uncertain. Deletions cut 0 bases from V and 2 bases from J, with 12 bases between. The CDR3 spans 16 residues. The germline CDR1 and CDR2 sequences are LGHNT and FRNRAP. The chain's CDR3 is CASGLVLTPLTDTQYF. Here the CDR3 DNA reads TGTGCTAGTGGTTTGGTACTCACACCCCTCACAGATACGCAGTATTTT.

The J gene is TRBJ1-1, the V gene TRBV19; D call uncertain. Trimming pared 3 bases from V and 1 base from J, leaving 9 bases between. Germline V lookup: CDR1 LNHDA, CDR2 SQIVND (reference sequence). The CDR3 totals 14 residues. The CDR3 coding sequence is TGTGCCAGTAGTATCGGCCAGCCGAACACTGAAGCTTTCTTT. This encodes CASSIGQPNTEAFF.

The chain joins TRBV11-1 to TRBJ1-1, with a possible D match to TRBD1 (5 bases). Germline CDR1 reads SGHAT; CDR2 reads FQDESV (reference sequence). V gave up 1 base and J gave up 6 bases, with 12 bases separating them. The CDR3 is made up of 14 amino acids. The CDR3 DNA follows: TGTGCCAGCAGCTTAGATCAGGGTAACTCTGAAGCTTTCTTT. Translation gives CASSLDQGNSEAFF.

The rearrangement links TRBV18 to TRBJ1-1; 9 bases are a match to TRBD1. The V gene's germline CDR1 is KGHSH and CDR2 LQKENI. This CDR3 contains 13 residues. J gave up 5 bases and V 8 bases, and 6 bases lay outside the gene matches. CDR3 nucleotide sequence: TGTGCCAGCGCCGGACAGGGGAAAACTGAAGCTTTCTTT. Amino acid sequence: CASAGQGKTEAFF. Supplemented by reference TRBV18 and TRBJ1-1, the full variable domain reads NAGVMQNPRHLVRRRGQEARLRCSPMKGHSHVYWYRQLPEEGLKFMVYLQKENIIDESGMPKERFSAEFPKEGPSILRIQQVVRGDSAAYFCASAGQGKTEAFFGQGTRLTVV.

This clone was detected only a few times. Here the CDR3 reads CASSPGDGTDTQYF. For the CDR3, the DNA is TGTGCCAGCAGCCCCGGGGACGGCACAGATACGCAGTATTTT. J is TRBJ2-3 and V is TRBV6-5; D might be TRBD1 or TRBD2, each matching 5 bases. The CDR3 covers 14 residues. Trimming removed 6 bases from V and 1 base from J, with 11 bases in between. CDR1 and CDR2 from the germline V gene are MNHEY and SVGAGI.

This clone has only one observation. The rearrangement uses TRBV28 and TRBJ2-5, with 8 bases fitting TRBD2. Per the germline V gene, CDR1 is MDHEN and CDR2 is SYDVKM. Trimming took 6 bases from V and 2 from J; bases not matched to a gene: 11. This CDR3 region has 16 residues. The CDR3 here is CASRRRLLAVQETQYF. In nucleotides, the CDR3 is TGTGCCAGCAGGCGAAGGTTACTAGCGGTTCAAGAGACCCAGTACTTC.

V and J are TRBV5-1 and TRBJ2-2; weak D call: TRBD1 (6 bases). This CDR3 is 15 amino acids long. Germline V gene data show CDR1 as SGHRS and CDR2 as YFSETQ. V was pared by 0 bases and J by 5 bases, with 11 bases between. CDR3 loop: CASSLDRVGTGELFF. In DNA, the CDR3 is TGCGCCAGCAGCTTGGACAGGGTGGGGACCGGGGAGCTGTTTTTT.

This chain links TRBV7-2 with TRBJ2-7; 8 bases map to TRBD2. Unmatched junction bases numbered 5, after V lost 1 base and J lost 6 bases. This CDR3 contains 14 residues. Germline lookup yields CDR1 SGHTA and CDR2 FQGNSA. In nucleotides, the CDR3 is TGTGCCAGCAGCTTAGGTAGCGGGATCAGCGAGCAGTACTTC. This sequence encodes CASSLGSGISEQYF. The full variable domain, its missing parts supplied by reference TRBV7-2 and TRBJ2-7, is GAGVSQSPSNKVTEKGKDVELRCDPISGHTALYWYRQSLGQGLEFLIYFQGNSAPDKSGLPSDRFSAERTGGSVSTLTIQRTQQEDSAVYLCASSLGSGISEQYFGPGTRLTVT.

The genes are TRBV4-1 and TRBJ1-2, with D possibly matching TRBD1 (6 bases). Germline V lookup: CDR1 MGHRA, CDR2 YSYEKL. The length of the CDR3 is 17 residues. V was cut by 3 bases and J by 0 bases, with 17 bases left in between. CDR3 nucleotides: TGCGCCAGCAGCCAGGGGTTTTTCGGACAGTCTAACTATGGCTACACCTTC. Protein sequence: CASSQGFFGQSNYGYTF.

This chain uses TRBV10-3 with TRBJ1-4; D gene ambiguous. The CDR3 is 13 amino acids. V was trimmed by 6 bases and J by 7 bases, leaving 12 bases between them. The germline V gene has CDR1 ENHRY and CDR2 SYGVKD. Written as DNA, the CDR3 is TGTGCCATCAGGAGGAAATTCGGTGAAAAACTGTTTTTT. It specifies CAIRRKFGEKLFF.